The text below deals with one TCR beta chain. Its antigen is not known. The sample is drawn from a study of cytomegalovirus exposure and HLA in healthy donors. Findings and limits, study-wide: Later, an analysis found that TCR clusters from the first cohort tended to co-occur in the roughly 130 validation repertoires.

CDR3 size: 16 residues. V dropped 1 base and J dropped 3 bases, with 12 bases sitting between them. In germline, CDR1 is MNHNS, CDR2 SASEGT. Produced via immunoSEQ multiplex PCR; TCRdb's table is partial and in-frame only. The profile shows 120,000 or so clones, 88% of them singletons. The clonotype originates from a man aged 18 to 30 in good health and CMV-seronegative. The specimen sequenced was PBMCs. The rearrangement joins TRBV6-1 to TRBJ1-4, with a possible D match to TRBD1 (5 bases). As DNA, the CDR3 is TGTGCCAGCAGTGAAGTAATCAGGGCCGCTAATGAAAAACTGTTTTTT. It is translated as CASSEVIRAANEKLFF.